This is a list of T cell receptor beta chains from one sample in a study of T cell responses to AZD1222 COVID-19 vaccine. Profiling relied on immunoSEQ multiplex PCR, and the TCRdb table lists in-frame clones only, not all of them. Of some 110,000 clones listed, 85% to 90% are singletons. The specimen was peripheral blood, collected on day 0 of AZD1222 vaccination. These receptors were taken from an adult in good health. Each CDR3 is given with its conserved first and last residue.

V,J,CDR3
TRBV5-1,TRBJ2-3,CASSLEVTDTQYF
TRBV7-3,TRBJ2-1,CASSLMAGTGYNEQFF
TRBV27,TRBJ2-3,CASSSPGLAGTDTQYF
TRBV9,TRBJ1-2,CASSVGVNYGYTF
TRBV12-3/TRBV12-4,TRBJ1-5,CASSAGNQPQHF
TRBV19,TRBJ1-5,CASSIPSQPQHF
TRBV6-6,TRBJ2-5,CASIYGGPRRETQYF
TRBV5-1,TRBJ1-4,CASSPGNNPQGGEKLFF
TRBV6-1,TRBJ1-3,CASSAPPSVSGNTIYF
TRBV5-1,TRBJ1-2,CASSLGGDYGYTF
TRBV29-1,TRBJ1-1,CSLTRDRNTEAFF
TRBV27,TRBJ2-7,CASSPDPRESYEQYF
TRBV3-1/TRBV3-2,TRBJ2-7,CASSQDPGGTLREQYF
TRBV6-5,TRBJ1-3,CASSYSQSLSGNTIYF
TRBV19,TRBJ1-1,CASSAVRGNTEAFF
TRBV10-2,TRBJ1-3,CASRDRGGNTIYF
TRBV27,TRBJ1-2,CASSFKGQGFHGYTF
TRBV14,TRBJ2-2,CASSQDVGTGWTGELFF
TRBV27,TRBJ1-4,CASSRQGGEKLFF
TRBV15,TRBJ2-1,CATSRPPGSIVNEQFF
TRBV19,TRBJ2-1,CASSIGNNNEQFF
TRBV7-9,TRBJ1-2,CASTTPGQGNYGYTF
TRBV4-2,TRBJ2-7,CASSQDGQWETIYEQYF
TRBV11-2,TRBJ2-7,CASSSGGSSYEQYF
TRBV4-2,TRBJ2-2,CASSRGREPSGTNTGELFF
TRBV19,TRBJ2-5,CASSTLGETQYF
TRBV7-2,TRBJ1-2,CASSLATEGPTNYGYTF
TRBV6-4,TRBJ1-3,CASSDSKAGNTIYF
TRBV18,TRBJ2-1,CASSPGVNNEQFF
TRBV7-3,TRBJ2-5,CASSLTFQETQYF
TRBV7-2,TRBJ1-2,CASSTGTVGYTF
TRBV5-1,TRBJ1-2,CASALMPDVLDGYTF
TRBV10-3,TRBJ1-2,CAISESIRGDYGYTF
TRBV7-8,TRBJ2-1,CASRQEGREHYNEQFF
TRBV24-1,TRBJ2-1,CATAPAMENEQFF
TRBV6-2/TRBV6-3,TRBJ2-7,CASSYSTSGRYGNEQYF
TRBV30,TRBJ1-6,CAWSVRLGPLHF
TRBV5-1,TRBJ1-2,CASSLGDQNVGGYTF
TRBV6-2/TRBV6-3,TRBJ2-1,CASSPLDNEQFF
TRBV29-1,TRBJ2-7,CSVSGRAPREQYF
TRBV27,TRBJ1-2,CASSLSGGGNGYTF
TRBV28,TRBJ2-2,CASSLANTGELFF
TRBV20-1,TRBJ1-2,CSARGSTPTF
TRBV6-5,TRBJ1-2,CASSYSPRVHYGYTF
TRBV7-8,TRBJ2-7,CASSSTPGQGGPEQYF
TRBV2,TRBJ1-4,CASRPGDGEKLFF